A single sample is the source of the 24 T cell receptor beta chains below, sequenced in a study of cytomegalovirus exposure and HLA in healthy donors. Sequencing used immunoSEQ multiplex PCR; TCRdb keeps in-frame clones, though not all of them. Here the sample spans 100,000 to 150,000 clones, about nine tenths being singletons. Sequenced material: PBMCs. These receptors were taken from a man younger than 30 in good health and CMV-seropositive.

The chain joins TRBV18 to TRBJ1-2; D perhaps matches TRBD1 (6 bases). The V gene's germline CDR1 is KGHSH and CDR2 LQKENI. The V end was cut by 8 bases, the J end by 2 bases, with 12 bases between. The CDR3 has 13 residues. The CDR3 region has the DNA TGTGCCAGCAGCGCAGGGGCGAACTATGGCTACACCTTC. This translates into CASSAGANYGYTF. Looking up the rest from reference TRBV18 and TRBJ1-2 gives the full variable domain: NAGVMQNPRHLVRRRGQEARLRCSPMKGHSHVYWYRQLPEEGLKFMVYLQKENIIDESGMPKERFSAEFPKEGPSILRIQQVVRGDSAAYFCASSAGANYGYTFGSGTRLTVV.

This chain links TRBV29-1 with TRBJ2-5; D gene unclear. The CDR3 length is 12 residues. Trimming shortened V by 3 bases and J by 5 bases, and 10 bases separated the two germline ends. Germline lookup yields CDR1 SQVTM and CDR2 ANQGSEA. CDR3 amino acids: CSVDHLRETQYF. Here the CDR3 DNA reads TGCAGCGTTGACCATTTGAGGGAGACCCAGTACTTC.

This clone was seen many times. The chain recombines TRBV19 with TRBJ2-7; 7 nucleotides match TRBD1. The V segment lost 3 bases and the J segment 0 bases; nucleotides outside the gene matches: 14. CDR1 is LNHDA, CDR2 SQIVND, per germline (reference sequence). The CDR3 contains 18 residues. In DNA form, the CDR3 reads TGTGCCAGTAGTATTACGGGGACAGAGCTTACCGTCTCCTACGAGCAGTACTTC. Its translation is CASSITGTELTVSYEQYF. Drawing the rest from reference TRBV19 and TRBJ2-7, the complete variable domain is DGGITQSPKYLFRKEGQNVTLSCEQNLNHDAMYWYRQDPGQGLRLIYYSQIVNDFQKGDIAEGYSVSREKKESFPLTVTSAQKNPTAFYLCASSITGTELTVSYEQYFGPGTRLTVT.

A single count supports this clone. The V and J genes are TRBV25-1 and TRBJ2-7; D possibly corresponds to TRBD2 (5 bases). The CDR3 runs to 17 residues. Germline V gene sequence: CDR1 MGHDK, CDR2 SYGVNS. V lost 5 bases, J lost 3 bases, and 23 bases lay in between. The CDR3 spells CASSPPRLHGVDYEQYF. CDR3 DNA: TGTGCCAGCAGTCCGCCCCGCCTCCACGGGGTAGACTACGAGCAGTACTTC.

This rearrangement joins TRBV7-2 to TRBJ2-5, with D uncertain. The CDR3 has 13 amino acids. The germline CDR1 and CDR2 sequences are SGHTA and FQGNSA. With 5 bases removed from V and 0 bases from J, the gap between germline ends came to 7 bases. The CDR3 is CASSPLNQETQYF. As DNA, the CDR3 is TGTGCCAGCAGCCCCCTAAACCAAGAGACCCAGTACTTC.

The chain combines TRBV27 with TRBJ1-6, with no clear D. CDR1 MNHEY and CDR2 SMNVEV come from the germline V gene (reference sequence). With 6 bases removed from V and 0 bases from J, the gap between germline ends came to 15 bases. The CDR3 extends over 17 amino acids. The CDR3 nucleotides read TGTGCCAGCAGCTCACTAGAGGCCGCCTCCTATAATTCACCCCTCCACTTT. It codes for CASSSLEAASYNSPLHF.

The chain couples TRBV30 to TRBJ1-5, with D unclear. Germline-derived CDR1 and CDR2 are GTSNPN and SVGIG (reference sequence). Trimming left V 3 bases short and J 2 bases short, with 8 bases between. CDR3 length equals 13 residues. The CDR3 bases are TGTGCCTGGAGCCCTTCAGGCAATCAGCCCCAGCATTTT. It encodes CAWSPSGNQPQHF.

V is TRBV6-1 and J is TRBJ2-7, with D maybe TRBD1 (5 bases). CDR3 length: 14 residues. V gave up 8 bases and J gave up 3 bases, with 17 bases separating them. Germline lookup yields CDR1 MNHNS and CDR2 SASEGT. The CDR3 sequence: CASGPGRQNYEQYF. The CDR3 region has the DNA TGTGCCAGCGGCCCAGGACGACAGAACTACGAGCAGTACTTC.

CDR3 protein: CASSLGQIYEQYF. CDR3 nucleotides: TGCGCCAGCAGCTTGGGGCAGATCTACGAGCAGTACTTC. The chain uses TRBV5-1 and TRBJ2-7; D is undetermined. V was clipped by 0 bases and J by 3 bases, with 7 bases between them. Germline V gene data show CDR1 as SGHRS and CDR2 as YFSETQ. The CDR3 is 13 amino acids.

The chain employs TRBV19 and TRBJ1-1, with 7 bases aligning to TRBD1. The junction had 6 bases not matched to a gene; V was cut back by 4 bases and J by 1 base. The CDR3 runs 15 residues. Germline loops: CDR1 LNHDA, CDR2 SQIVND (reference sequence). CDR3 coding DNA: TGTGCCAGTAGTAACTCCGCAGGGGGGAACACTGAAGCTTTCTTT. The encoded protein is CASSNSAGGNTEAFF.

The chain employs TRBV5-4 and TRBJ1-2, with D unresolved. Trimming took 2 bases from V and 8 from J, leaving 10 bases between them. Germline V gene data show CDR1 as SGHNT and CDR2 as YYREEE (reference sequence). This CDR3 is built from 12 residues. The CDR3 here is CASSFQARGYTF. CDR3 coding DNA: TGTGCCAGCAGCTTCCAAGCACGGGGCTACACCTTC.

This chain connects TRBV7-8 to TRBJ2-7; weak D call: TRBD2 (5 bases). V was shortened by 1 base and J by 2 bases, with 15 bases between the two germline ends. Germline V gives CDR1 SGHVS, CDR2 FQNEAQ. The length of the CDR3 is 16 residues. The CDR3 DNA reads TGTGCCAGCAGCTTAGTCGCGTGGGGAGCCCCCTACGAGCAGTACTTC. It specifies CASSLVAWGAPYEQYF.

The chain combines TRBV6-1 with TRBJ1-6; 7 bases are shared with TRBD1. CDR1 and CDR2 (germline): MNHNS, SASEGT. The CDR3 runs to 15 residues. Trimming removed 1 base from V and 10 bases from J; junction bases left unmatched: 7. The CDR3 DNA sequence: TGTGCCAGCAGTGAAGAGTGGGCAGGGGGATCACCCCTCCACTTT. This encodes CASSEEWAGGSPLHF.

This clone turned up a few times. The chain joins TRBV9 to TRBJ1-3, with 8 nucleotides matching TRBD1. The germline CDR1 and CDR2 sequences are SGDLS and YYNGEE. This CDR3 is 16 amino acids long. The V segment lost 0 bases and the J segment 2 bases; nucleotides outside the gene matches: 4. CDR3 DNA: TGTGCCAGCAGCGTAGGGCAGGGGGCGGCTGGAAACACCATATATTTT. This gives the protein CASSVGQGAAGNTIYF.

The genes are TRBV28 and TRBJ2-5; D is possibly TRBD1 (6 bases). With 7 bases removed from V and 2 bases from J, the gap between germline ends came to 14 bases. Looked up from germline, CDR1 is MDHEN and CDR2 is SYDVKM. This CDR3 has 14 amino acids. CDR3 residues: CASTRDMPQETQYF. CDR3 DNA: TGTGCCAGCACTAGGGACATGCCTCAAGAGACCCAGTACTTC.

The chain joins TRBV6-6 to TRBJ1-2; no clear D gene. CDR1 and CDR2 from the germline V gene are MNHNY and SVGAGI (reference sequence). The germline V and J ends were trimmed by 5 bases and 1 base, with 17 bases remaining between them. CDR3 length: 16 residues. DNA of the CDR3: TGTGCCAGCAGTCCCAATTTGAGGCCCCTTAACTATGGCTACACCTTC. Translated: CASSPNLRPLNYGYTF.

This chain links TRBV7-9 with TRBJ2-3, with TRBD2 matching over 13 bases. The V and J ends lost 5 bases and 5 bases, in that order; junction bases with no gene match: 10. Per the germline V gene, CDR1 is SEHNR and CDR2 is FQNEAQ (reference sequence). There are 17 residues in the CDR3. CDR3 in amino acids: CASSPTGTSGAKDTQYF. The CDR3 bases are TGTGCCAGCAGCCCGACCGGGACTAGCGGGGCAAAAGATACGCAGTATTTT. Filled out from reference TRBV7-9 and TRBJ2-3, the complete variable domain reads DTGVSQNPRHKITKRGQNVTFRCDPISEHNRLYWYRQTLGQGPEFLTYFQNEAQLEKSRLLSDRFSAERPKGSFSTLEIQRTEQGDSAMYLCASSPTGTSGAKDTQYFGPGTRLTVL.

In DNA form, the CDR3 reads TGTGCCAGCAGCAAAGGGACAGGGGACGGCTACACCTTC. The encoded protein is CASSKGTGDGYTF. The chain employs TRBV21-1 and TRBJ1-2; the D call of TRBD1 is as the table states it, not checked on the DNA. TRBV21-1 is designated a pseudogene. CDR3 length: 13 amino acids.

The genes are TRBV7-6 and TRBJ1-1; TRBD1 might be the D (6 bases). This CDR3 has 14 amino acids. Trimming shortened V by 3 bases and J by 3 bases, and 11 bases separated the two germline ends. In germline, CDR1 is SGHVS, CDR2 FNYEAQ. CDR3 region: CASSFGGLDTEAFF. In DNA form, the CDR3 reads TGTGCCAGCAGCTTCGGGGGGCTCGACACTGAAGCTTTCTTT.

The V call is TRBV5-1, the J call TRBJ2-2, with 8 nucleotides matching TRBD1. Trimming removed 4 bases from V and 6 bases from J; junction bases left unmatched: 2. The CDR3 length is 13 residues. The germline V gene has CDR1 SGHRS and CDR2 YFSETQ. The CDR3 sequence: CASSPTGAGELFF. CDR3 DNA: TGCGCCAGCAGCCCGACAGGGGCCGGGGAGCTGTTTTTT.

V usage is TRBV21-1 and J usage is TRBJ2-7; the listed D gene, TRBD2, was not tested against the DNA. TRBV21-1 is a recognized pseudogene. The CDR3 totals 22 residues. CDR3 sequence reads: CASSKELFGGVDKARSIYEQYF. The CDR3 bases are TGTGCCAGCAGCAAAGAATTGTTCGGAGGGGTCGACAAGGCGCGATCAATCTACGAGCAGTACTTC.

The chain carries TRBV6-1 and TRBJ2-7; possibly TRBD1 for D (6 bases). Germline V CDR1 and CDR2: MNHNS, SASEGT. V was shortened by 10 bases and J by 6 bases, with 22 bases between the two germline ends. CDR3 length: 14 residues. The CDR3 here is CAITGFWSDGEQYF. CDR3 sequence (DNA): TGTGCCATCACAGGGTTTTGGTCTGACGGCGAGCAGTACTTC.

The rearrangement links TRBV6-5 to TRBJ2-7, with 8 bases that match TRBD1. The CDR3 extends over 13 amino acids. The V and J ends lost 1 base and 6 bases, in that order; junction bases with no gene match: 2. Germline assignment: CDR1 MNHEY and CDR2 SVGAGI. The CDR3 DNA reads TGTGCCAGCAGTTACTTGACAGGGGCCGAGCAGTACTTC. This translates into CASSYLTGAEQYF.

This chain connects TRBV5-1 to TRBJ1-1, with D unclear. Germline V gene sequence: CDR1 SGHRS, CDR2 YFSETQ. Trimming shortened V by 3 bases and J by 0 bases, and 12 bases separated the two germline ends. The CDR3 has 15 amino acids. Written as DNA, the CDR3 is TGCGCCAGCAGCTCCCGCTCCGAGATGAACACTGAAGCTTTCTTT. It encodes CASSSRSEMNTEAFF.